The clone carrying this TCR beta chain showed up just a few times. Antigen unknown. Documented treatment: roughly 11-day PBMC culture with coronavirus spike peptide pools or control peptides (ViraFEST assay). V was trimmed by 6 bases and J by 8 bases, leaving 13 bases between them. This CDR3 region has 11 residues. CDR1 and CDR2 from the germline V gene are DFQATT and SNEGSKA (reference sequence). An Oncomine TCR Beta short-read assay was used to sequence the DNA from cultured CD4+ T cells. A single record per CDR3 protein comes from TCRdb applying MiXCR to the PCR reads. The table includes over 9,500 distinct CDR3 sequences, 29% detected once. This entry comes from a study of vaccination and CD4 T cells after COVID-19.

The sequence derives from a human donor with COVID-19. Sequencing used cultured CD4+ T cells from blood. V gene TRBV20-1 combines with J gene TRBJ1-2; no definite D call. The CDR3, as DNA: TGCAGTGCCCGAGAGCCGGCAGGCTACACCTTC. As protein: CSAREPAGYTF.